A selection of T cell receptor beta chains follows, all from one sample in a study of T cell repertoires in cytomegalovirus infection. TCRdb processed the reads anew with MiXCR; each CDR3 protein has one entry. The sample shows hundreds of thousands of distinct CDR3 sequences, 25% to 30% of them seen only once. What these receptors recognize is not known. This sample comprised cultured PBMCs, obtained from culture after CMV antigen stimulation. The receptors originated from a human donor in good health (CMV status not recorded). Some clones in this sample may be carry-over from other donors' samples. The CDR3 runs from the conserved cysteine through the conserved F or W. Fields, in order: V gene, D gene, clone size, J gene, CDR3 protein, CDR3 DNA. The D gene is left open where the match is weak. Size values are once, few and many counts, or a class for expanded clones, and some rows have none.

TRBV20-1	TRBD1	.	TRBJ1-1	CSARDLTGVNTEAFF	TGCAGTGCTAGAGATCTGACAGGGGTGAACACTGAAGCTTTCTTT
TRBV11-2	TRBD2	many	TRBJ2-1	CASSSGRYIGTRIYNEQFF	TGTGCCAGCAGCTCAGGAAGGTATATTGGGACTAGGATCTACAATGAGCAGTTCTTC
TRBV7-9	.	.	TRBJ1-4	CASSAAPNEKLFF	TGTGCCAGCAGCGCCGCCCCTAATGAAAAACTGTTTTTT
TRBV14	.	once	TRBJ2-5	CASSQDLFETQYF	TGTGCCAGCAGCCAAGATCTATTCGAGACCCAGTACTTC
TRBV7-9	TRBD1	once	TRBJ1-5	CASSLYTGGVRNQPQHF	TGTGCCAGCAGCTTATATACAGGGGGCGTAAGGAATCAGCCCCAGCATTTT
TRBV6-5	TRBD1	few	TRBJ1-4	CASSSDRSSNEKLFF	TGTGCCAGCAGTTCGGACAGGAGCTCTAATGAAAAACTGTTTTTT
TRBV10-3	.	.	TRBJ2-1	CAISESRDVGYNEQFF	TGTGCCATCAGTGAGTCGAGGGACGTAGGATACAATGAGCAGTTCTTC
TRBV7-9	.	.	TRBJ2-7	CASRGTPAYEQYF	TGTGCCAGCAGGGGGACTCCCGCCTACGAGCAGTACTTC
TRBV27	.	.	TRBJ2-5	CASSSRDYQETQYF	TGTGCCAGCAGTTCCCGGGACTACCAAGAGACCCAGTACTTC
TRBV19	.	once	TRBJ2-2	CASSIFLGELFF	TGTGCCAGTAGTATATTTCTCGGGGAGCTGTTTTTT
TRBV6-6	.	.	TRBJ2-3	CASSPWGGGRTDTQYF	TGTGCCAGCAGTCCCTGGGGGGGGGGCCGTACAGATACGCAGTATTTT
TRBV5-1	.	few	TRBJ2-5	CASSDAVRETQYF	TGCGCCAGCAGCGACGCTGTGAGGGAGACCCAGTACTTC
TRBV6-1	TRBD1	few	TRBJ2-1	CASRGQEVNEQFF	TGTGCCAGCAGAGGACAGGAGGTCAATGAGCAGTTCTTC
TRBV7-6	TRBD1	few	TRBJ1-1	CASSLGQGLLFRNTEAFF	TGTGCCAGCAGCTTAGGACAGGGGCTTTTGTTTCGGAACACTGAAGCTTTCTTT
TRBV14	.	few	TRBJ1-2	CASSQFYNYGYTF	TGTGCCAGCAGCCAATTCTATAACTATGGCTACACCTTC
TRBV29-1	.	many	TRBJ2-5	CSAGVETQYF	TGCAGCGCCGGTGTGGAGACCCAGTACTTC
TRBV27	.	.	TRBJ2-1	CASSPPTSSYNEQFF	TGTGCCAGCAGTCCTCCGACGAGCTCCTACAATGAGCAGTTCTTC
TRBV5-1	TRBD2	few	TRBJ2-1	CASSFGTTNEQFF	TGCGCCAGCAGCTTCGGGACTACCAATGAGCAGTTCTTC
TRBV7-6	.	.	TRBJ2-3	CASSFFFKVLTDTQYF	TGTGCCAGCAGCTTTTTTTTTAAAGTTTTGACAGATACGCAGTATTTT
TRBV12-3/TRBV12-4	.	.	TRBJ1-5	CASTQDPGGNQPQHF	TGTGCCAGCACCCAGGACCCCGGGGGCAATCAGCCCCAGCATTTT
TRBV7-6	TRBD2	.	TRBJ2-5	CASGERGGETQYF	TGTGCTAGCGGTGAGCGGGGAGGAGAGACCCAGTACTTC
TRBV7-8	TRBD1	.	TRBJ2-6	CASSANRDRGLDGANVLTF	TGTGCCAGCAGCGCGAACCGGGACAGGGGCTTAGATGGGGCCAACGTCCTGACTTTC
TRBV18	TRBD2	few	TRBJ2-4	CASSPPPRGDGKNIQYF	TGTGCCAGCTCACCACCCCCGCGGGGGGACGGGAAAAACATTCAGTACTTC
TRBV5-8	TRBD1	few	TRBJ2-2	CASSPGQGYTGELFF	TGTGCCAGCAGCCCGGGACAGGGCTACACCGGGGAGCTGTTTTTT
TRBV29-1	TRBD2	once	TRBJ2-1	CSVVAGVNEQFF	TGCAGCGTTGTGGCGGGGGTCAATGAGCAGTTCTTC
TRBV27	TRBD2	.	TRBJ2-7	CASRTSGGGKEQYF	TGTGCCAGCAGGACTAGCGGGGGGGGTAAAGAGCAGTACTTC
TRBV20-1	.	.	TRBJ2-7	CSAKGNTDYYEQYF	TGCAGTGCCAAAGGAAATACGGATTACTACGAGCAGTACTTC
TRBV12-5	TRBD1	.	TRBJ1-2	CASGLGTGKDGYTF	TGTGCTAGTGGTTTGGGGACAGGGAAGGATGGCTACACCTTC
TRBV12-3/TRBV12-4	.	.	TRBJ2-3	CASSPSTVTDTQYF	TGTGCCAGCAGCCCATCAACCGTCACAGATACGCAGTATTTT
TRBV10-3	.	many	TRBJ1-4	CAIKGDGNEKLFF	TGTGCCATCAAAGGGGACGGTAATGAAAAACTGTTTTTT